What follows is one T cell receptor (beta chain) and its context. Original processing notes: Cell counts per sample came from amplifying reference gene primers. Data came from immunoSEQ multiplex PCR; TCRdb stores just in-frame clones and leaves some out. The DNA was the basis for D and trimming; V, J and clone size are from that table. The table has about 200,000 clones, over 75% seen once. Trimming stripped 6 bases from V and 11 bases from J, with 11 bases between. CDR3 length: 11 residues. These data are taken from a study of blood T cell repertoires in COVID-19. Study overall: The origin of the acute and convalescent COVID-19 samples was the United States, Italy and Spain. Sources were T cells, B-cell-depleted T cells, or PBMCs; the material itself was cDNA or gDNA.

The gene calls are TRBV12-3 or TRBV12-4 and TRBJ2-1; unclear D gene. The sample taken for sequencing was peripheral blood. The clonotype originates from a man aged 45-65 years with acute or convalescent COVID-19. The CDR3: CASSPDTQQFF. The CDR3 DNA is TGTGCCAGCAGCCCCGACACCCAGCAGTTCTTC.